The present TCR beta chain was sequenced within a study of T cells in Graves' hyperthyroidism and ophthalmopathy. Amplification targeted TCR beta CDR3 regions from RNA transcripts. When the TCR CDR3 underwent first-round RT-PCR, the HTBI primer set was used. Each CDR3 protein is one row after TCRdb ran MiXCR on the multiplex PCR reads. The sample consists of a few hundred thousand distinct CDR3 sequences, more than 15% of them appearing once. With 2 bases removed from V and 0 bases from J, the gap between germline ends came to 11 bases. The CDR3 length is 15 residues. Germline CDR1 SGDLS, CDR2 YYNGEE. Remarks on this clonotype: As yet, its antigen is unknown.

General observations from the study: Most clonotypes expanded in the thyroid (above 0.001) were also present in blood. For ophthalmopathy, model prediction preceded onset by a median around six months.

The chain joins TRBV9 to TRBJ2-5, with D perhaps matching TRBD1 (6 bases). The TCR originated in a woman between 18 and 29 years old with Graves' hyperthyroidism. The sample taken for sequencing was blood. The CDR3 DNA sequence: TGTGCCAGCAGCGTGACAGGATCGAACCAAGAGACCCAGTACTTC. Encoded protein: CASSVTGSNQETQYF.